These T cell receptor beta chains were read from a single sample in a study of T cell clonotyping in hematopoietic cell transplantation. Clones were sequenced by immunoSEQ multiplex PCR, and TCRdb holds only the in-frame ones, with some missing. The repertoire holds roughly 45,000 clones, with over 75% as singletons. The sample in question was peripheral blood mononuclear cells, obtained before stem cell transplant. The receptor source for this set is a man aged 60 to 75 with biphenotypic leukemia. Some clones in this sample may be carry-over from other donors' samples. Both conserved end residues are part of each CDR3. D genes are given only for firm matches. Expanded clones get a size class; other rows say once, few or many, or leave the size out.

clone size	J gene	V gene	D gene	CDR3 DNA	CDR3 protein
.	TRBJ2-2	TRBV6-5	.	TGTGCCAGCCAGCCGAGCGGGTGGAACACCGGGGAGCTGTTTTTT	CASQPSGWNTGELFF
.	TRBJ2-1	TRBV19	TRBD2	TGTGCCAGTAGTAACGGGGGACTAGCAGAAGACAATGAGCAGTTCTTC	CASSNGGLAEDNEQFF
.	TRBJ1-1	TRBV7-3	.	TGTGCCAGCAGCCTTACGGCCCCAGGGCTCTTGGCCACTGAAGCTTTCTTT	CASSLTAPGLLATEAFF
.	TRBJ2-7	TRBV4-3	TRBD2	TGCGCCAGCAGCCAAGATCATGGCCTAGCGGGAGCTTACGAGCAGTACTTC	CASSQDHGLAGAYEQYF
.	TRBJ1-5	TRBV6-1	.	TGTGCCAGCAGTTCGGACGGCCGAGGGGCCCAGCATTTT	CASSSDGRGAQHF
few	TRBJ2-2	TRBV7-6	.	TGTGCCAGCAGCGGTAGAACCGGGGAGCTGTTTTTT	CASSGRTGELFF
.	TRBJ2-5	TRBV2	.	TGTGCCAGCAGTGAGAGAGAGACCCAGTACTTC	CASSERETQYF
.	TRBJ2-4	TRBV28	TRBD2	TGTGCCAGCAGTTTATCCCGGGGAGGGGCCAAAAACATTCAGTACTTC	CASSLSRGGAKNIQYF
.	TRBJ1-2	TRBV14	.	TGTGCCAGCAGCCAAGATTTTGGGAGTCCGAGTGGCTACACCTTC	CASSQDFGSPSGYTF
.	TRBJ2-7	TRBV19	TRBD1	TGTGCCAGTAGTACCGACAGGGGTTCCTCTTACGAGCAGTACTTC	CASSTDRGSSYEQYF
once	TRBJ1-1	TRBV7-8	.	TGTGCCAGCAGCTTAAGTCGGGGAATCACTGAAGCTTTCTTT	CASSLSRGITEAFF
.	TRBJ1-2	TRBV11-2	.	TGTGCCAGCAGCCCTACAAAGGGGCCTTATGGCTACACCTTC	CASSPTKGPYGYTF
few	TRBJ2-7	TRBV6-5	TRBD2	TGTGCCAGCAGTTCAGGGGCGGGAGGGCCTCAAGAGCAGTACTTC	CASSSGAGGPQEQYF
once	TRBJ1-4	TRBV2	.	TGTGCCAGCAGTGAGGGGCCGGAAAAACTGTTTTTT	CASSEGPEKLFF
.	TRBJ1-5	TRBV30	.	TGTGCCTGGAATCCGGGAAAAGATCAGCCCCAGCATTTT	CAWNPGKDQPQHF
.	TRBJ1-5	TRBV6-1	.	TGTGCCAGCAGTTGGGAAAGAAATCAGCCCCAGCATTTT	CASSWERNQPQHF
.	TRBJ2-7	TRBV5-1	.	TGCGCCAGCAGCTTGGGGCTCGGGGAGCAGTACTTC	CASSLGLGEQYF
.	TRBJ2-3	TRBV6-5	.	TGTGCCAGCAGTTACTCGATAGAAAACACAGATACGCAGTATTTT	CASSYSIENTDTQYF
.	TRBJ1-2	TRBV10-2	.	TGCGCCAGCAGTGAATCCATGAATCGCTACACCTTC	CASSESMNRYTF
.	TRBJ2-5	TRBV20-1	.	TGCAGGCTGCAGTACCAAGAGACCCAGTACTTC	CRLQYQETQYF
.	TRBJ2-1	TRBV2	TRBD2	TGTGCCAGCAGTGGGACTAGCGGGAGGGGTTACAATGAGCAGTTCTTC	CASSGTSGRGYNEQFF
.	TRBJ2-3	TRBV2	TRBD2	TGTGCCAGCAGTGCCCTAGCGGGGGGGACGGATACGCAGTATTTT	CASSALAGGTDTQYF
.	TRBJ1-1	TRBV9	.	TGTGCCAGCAGCGTAGGCTCGGGGGCTGACACTGAAGCTTTCTTT	CASSVGSGADTEAFF
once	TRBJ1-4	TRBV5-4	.	TGTGCCAGCAGTATGACGCCAACTAATGAAAAACTGTTTTTT	CASSMTPTNEKLFF
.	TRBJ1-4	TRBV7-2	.	TGTGCCAGCAGCTTATGGGCACGTGGAAAACTGTTTTTT	CASSLWARGKLFF
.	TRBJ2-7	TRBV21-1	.	TGTGCCAGCAGCATCTACGAGACAGCGACTAGCGACGGGCAGTACTTC	CASSIYETATSDGQYF
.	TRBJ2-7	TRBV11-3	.	TGTGCCAGCAGCGTAACTCCGGACGGTTACGAGCAGTACTTC	CASSVTPDGYEQYF